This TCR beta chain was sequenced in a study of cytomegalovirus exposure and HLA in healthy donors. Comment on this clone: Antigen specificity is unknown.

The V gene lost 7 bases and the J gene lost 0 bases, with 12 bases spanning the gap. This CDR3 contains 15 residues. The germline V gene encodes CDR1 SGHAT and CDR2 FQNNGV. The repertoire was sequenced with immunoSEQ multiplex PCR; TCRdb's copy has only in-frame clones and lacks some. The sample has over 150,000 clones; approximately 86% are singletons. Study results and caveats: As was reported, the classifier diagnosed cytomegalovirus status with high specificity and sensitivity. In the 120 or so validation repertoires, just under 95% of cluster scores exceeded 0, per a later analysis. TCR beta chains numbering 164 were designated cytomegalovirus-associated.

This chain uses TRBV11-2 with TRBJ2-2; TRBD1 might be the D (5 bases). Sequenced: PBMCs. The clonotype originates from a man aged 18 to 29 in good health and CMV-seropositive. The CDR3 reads CASKGWGSNTGELFF. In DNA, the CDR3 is TGTGCCAGCAAGGGGTGGGGTTCGAACACCGGGGAGCTGTTTTTT. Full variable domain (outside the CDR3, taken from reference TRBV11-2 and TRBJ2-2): EAGVAQSPRYKIIEKRQSVAFWCNPISGHATLYWYQQILGQGPKLLIQFQNNGVVDDSQLPKDRFSAERLKGVDSTLKIQPAKLEDSAVYLCASKGWGSNTGELFFGEGSRLTVL.